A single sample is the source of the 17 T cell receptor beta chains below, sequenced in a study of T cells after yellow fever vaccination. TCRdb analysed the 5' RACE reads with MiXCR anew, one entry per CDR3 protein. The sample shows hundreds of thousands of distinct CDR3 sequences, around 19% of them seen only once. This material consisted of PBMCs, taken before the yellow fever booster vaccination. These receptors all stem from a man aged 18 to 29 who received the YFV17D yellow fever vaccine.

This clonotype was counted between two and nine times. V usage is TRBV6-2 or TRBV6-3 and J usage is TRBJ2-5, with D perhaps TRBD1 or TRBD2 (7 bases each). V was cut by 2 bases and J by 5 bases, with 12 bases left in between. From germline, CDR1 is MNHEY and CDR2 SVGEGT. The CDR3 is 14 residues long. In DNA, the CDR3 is TGTGCCAGCAGTTACCTCCAGGGGGGGGAGACCCAGTACTTC. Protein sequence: CASSYLQGGETQYF.

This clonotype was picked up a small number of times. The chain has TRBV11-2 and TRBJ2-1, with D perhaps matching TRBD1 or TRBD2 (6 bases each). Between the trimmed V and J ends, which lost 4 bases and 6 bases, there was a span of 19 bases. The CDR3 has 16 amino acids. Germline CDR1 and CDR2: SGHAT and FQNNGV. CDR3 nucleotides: TGTGCCAGCAGCTCACCGGGGGCCCGGCACCTCAATGAGCAGTTCTTC. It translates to CASSSPGARHLNEQFF.

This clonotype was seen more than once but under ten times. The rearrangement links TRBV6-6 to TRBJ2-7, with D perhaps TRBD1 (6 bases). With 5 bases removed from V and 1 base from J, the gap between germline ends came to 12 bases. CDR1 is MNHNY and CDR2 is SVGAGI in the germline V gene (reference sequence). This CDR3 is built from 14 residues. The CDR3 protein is CASSVGTTSYEQYF. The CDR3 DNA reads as TGTGCCAGCAGTGTCGGGACAACGTCCTACGAGCAGTACTTC.

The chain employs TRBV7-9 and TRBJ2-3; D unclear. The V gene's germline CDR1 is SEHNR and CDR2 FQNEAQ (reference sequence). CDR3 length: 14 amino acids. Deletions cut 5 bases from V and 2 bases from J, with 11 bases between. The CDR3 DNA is TGTGCCAGCAGCCCGCGGTCTTCCACAGATACGCAGTATTTT. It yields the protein CASSPRSSTDTQYF.

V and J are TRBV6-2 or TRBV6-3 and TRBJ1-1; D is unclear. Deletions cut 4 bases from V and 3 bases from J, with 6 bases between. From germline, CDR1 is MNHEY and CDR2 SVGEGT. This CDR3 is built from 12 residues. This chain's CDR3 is CASSSSYTEAFF. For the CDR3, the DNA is TGTGCCAGCAGTTCAAGTTACACTGAAGCTTTCTTT.

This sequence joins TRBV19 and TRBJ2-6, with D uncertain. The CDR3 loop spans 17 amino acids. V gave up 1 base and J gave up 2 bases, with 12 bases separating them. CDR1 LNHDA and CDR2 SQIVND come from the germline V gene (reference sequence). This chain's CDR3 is CASSIAHDWAGANVLTF. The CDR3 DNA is TGTGCCAGTAGTATAGCCCACGACTGGGCTGGGGCCAACGTCCTGACTTTC.

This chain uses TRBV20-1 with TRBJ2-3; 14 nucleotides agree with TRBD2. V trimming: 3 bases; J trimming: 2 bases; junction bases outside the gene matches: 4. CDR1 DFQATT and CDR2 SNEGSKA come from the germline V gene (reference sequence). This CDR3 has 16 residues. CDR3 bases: TGCAGTGCTAGTTTGACTAGCGGGGGGGCCACAGATACGCAGTATTTT. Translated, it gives CSASLTSGGATDTQYF.

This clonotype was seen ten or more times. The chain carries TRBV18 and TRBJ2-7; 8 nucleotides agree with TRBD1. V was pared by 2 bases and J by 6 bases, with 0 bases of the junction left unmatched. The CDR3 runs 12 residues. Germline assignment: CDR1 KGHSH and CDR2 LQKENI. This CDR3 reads CASSPDRGEQYV. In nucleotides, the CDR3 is TGTGCCAGCTCACCAGACAGGGGCGAGCAGTACGTC.

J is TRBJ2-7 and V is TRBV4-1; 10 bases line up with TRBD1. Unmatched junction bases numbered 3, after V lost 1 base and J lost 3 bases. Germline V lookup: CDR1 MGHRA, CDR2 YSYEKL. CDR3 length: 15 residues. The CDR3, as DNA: TGCGCCAGCAGCCAAGGACAGGGGGCGAACTACGAGCAGTACTTC. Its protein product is CASSQGQGANYEQYF.

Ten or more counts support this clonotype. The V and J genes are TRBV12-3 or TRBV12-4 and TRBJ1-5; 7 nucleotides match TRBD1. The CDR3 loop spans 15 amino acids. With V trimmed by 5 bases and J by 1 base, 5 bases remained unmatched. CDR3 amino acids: CASSVQGQSNQPQHF. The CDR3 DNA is TGTGCCAGCAGTGTACAGGGACAGAGCAATCAGCCCCAGCATTTT.

The CDR3 is CASSLVVVSEAFF. CDR3 sequence (DNA): TGCGCCAGCAGCTTGGTGGTGGTCTCTGAAGCTTTCTTT. The V gene is TRBV5-1, the J gene TRBJ1-1, with D unclear. The CDR3 totals 13 residues. CDR1 is SGHRS, CDR2 YFSETQ, per germline. Trimming left V 0 bases short and J 6 bases short, with 9 bases between.

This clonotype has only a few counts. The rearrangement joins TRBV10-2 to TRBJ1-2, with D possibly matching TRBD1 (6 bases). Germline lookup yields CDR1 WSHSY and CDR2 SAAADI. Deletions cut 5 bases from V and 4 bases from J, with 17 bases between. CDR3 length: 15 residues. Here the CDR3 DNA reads TGCGCCAGCAGTAGACAGGACCACGGCGTCTATGGCTACACCTTC. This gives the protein CASSRQDHGVYGYTF.

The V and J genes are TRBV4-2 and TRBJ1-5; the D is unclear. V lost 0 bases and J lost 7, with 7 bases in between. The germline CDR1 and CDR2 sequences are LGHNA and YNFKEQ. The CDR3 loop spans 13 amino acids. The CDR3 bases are TGTGCCAGCAGCCAAGAGGTAGAGCAGCCCCAGCATTTT. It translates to CASSQEVEQPQHF.

CDR3 sequence (DNA): TGTGCCAGCAGCTTAGCTCTGGGGGGGAGAAGGGAAAATATGAACACTGAAGCTTTCTTT. Translated, it gives CASSLALGGRRENMNTEAFF. The rearrangement uses TRBV11-3 and TRBJ1-1; maybe TRBD1 (5 bases). Trimming stripped 1 base from V and 0 bases from J, with 24 bases between. CDR3 length: 20 residues. Germline-derived CDR1 and CDR2 are SGHNT and YENEEA.

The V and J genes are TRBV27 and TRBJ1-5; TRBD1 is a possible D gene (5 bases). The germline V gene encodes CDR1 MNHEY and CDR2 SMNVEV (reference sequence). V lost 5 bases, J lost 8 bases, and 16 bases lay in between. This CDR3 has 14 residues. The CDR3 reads CASSGGPGLEPQHF. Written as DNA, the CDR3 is TGTGCCAGCAGTGGGGGTCCGGGTTTGGAGCCCCAGCATTTT.

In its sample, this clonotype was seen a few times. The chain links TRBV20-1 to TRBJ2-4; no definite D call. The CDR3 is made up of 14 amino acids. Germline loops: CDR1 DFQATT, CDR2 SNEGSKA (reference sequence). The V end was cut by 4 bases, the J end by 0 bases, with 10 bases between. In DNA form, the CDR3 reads TGCAGTGCTATCCCCCCGGCAGCCAAAAACATTCAGTACTTC. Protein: CSAIPPAAKNIQYF.

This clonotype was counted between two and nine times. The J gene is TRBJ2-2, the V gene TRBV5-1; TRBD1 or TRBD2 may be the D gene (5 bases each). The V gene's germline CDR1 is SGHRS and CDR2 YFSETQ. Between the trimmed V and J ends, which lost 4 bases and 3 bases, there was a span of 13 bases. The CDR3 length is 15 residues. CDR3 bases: TGCGCCAGCAGCGGGGGAGCAGGGTACACCGGGGAGCTGTTTTTT. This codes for CASSGGAGYTGELFF.